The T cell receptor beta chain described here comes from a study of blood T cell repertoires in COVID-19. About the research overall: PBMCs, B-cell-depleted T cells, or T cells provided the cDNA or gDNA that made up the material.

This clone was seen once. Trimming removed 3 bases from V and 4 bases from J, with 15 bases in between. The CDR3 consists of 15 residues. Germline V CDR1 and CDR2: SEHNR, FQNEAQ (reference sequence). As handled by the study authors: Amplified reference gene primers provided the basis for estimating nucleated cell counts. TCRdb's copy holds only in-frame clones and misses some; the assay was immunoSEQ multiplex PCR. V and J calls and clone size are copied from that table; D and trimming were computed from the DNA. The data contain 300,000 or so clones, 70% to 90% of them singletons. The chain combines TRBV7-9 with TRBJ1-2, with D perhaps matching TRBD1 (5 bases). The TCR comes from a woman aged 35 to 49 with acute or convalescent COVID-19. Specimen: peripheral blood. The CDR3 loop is CASSFVGRVLYGYTF. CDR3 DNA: TGTGCCAGCAGCTTCGTGGGCAGGGTTCTCTATGGCTACACCTTC.